The 29 T cell receptor beta chains below were found in one sample sequenced in a study of molecular identifiers for immune sequencing clone quantification. One entry per CDR3 protein, called by TCRdb with MiXCR from the PCR reads. Here the sample spans about 65,000 distinct CDR3 sequences, approximately 17% being singletons. The sample comprised naive CD8+ T cells from blood, with Jurkat cell RNA spiked in. Noted subset: FACS-sorted CD8+CD4-CCR7+CD45RA+ naive T cells. The receptors here all came from a human donor in good health. Some libraries in this study had Jurkat cell RNA spiked in.

V is TRBV7-7 and J is TRBJ2-1, with 8 positions matching TRBD2. Looked up from germline, CDR1 is SSHAT and CDR2 is FNYEAQ (reference sequence). The CDR3 runs 15 residues. The V segment lost 1 base and the J segment 4 bases; nucleotides outside the gene matches: 3. DNA for the CDR3: TGTGCCAGCAGCTTAGACACTAGCGGATACAATGAGCAGTTCTTC. This gives the protein CASSLDTSGYNEQFF.

This clonotype was counted many times. J is TRBJ2-7 and V is TRBV20-1; D is unresolved. V was shortened by 0 bases and J by 6 bases, with 6 bases between the two germline ends. This CDR3 region has 11 residues. The germline gives CDR1 DFQATT, CDR2 SNEGSKA (reference sequence). The CDR3 protein is CSARDPPEQYF. CDR3 in DNA: TGCAGTGCTAGAGATCCTCCCGAGCAGTACTTC.

This clonotype was detected a few times. CDR3 in DNA: TGTGCCGGCTACGAGCAGTACTTC. Protein product: CAGYEQYF. The chain uses TRBV19 and TRBJ2-7; D is unclear. V lost 11 bases and J lost 3, with 2 bases in between. The CDR3 consists of 8 residues. The germline gives CDR1 LNHDA, CDR2 SQIVND (reference sequence).

In its sample, this clonotype was seen many times. The DNA for the CDR3 is TGTGCCAGCAGTGAGGCGCATGCTCAGCCCCAGCATTTT. Protein: CASSEAHAQPQHF. The V call is TRBV2, the J call TRBJ1-5; D is uncertain. This CDR3 contains 13 residues. The germline V gene encodes CDR1 SNHLY and CDR2 FYNNEI. Trimming cost V 3 bases and J 6 bases, with 9 bases left between them.

This clonotype was detected many times. CDR3 region: CASRLAGGTGELFF. The CDR3 DNA reads TGTGCCAGCAGGCTAGCGGGAGGGACCGGGGAGCTGTTTTTT. The genes are TRBV5-4 and TRBJ2-2, with 12 positions matching TRBD2. The germline gives CDR1 SGHNT, CDR2 YYREEE (reference sequence). Unmatched junction bases numbered 1, after V lost 5 bases and J lost 5 bases. This CDR3 comprises 14 residues.

Details on this clonotype: A single base separates this from a much larger clone, so it may be a read error. V usage is TRBV20-1 and J usage is TRBJ2-7, with a tentative D call TRBD1 (6 bases). The germline CDR1 and CDR2 sequences are DFQATT and SNEGSKA (reference sequence). This CDR3 region has 14 residues. The CDR3 sequence is CSASGQSLSYGQYF. In nucleotides, the CDR3 is TGCAGTGCTTCAGGACAGTCGCTTTCCTACGGGCAGTACTTC.

This clonotype has a count of ten or more. The chain employs TRBV23-1 and TRBJ1-5; 7 bases are a match to TRBD1. TRBV23-1 is an open reading frame whose function is uncertain. The trim removed 3 bases at V and 9 bases at J, leaving 8 bases unmatched. The CDR3 extends over 14 amino acids. CDR3 nucleotides: TGCGCCAGCAGTCAGGAACAGGGGTTCTTGCCCCAGCATTTT. Encoded protein: CASSQEQGFLPQHF.

As regards this clonotype: A read error may be the cause here, since a much bigger clone is one base away. This sequence joins TRBV30 and TRBJ2-5; 14 nucleotides match TRBD2. The germline gives CDR1 GTSNPN, CDR2 SVGIG (reference sequence). This CDR3 spans 14 amino acids. The CDR3 here is CALGLAGAGRTQCF. The CDR3, as DNA: TGTGCCTTGGGACTAGCGGGAGCCGGGCGGACCCAGTGCTTC.

The table lists this clonotype with a few counts. The rearrangement uses TRBV7-8 and TRBJ2-1, with 8 bases aligning to TRBD2. The CDR3 is 15 residues long. With 4 bases clipped from V and 5 bases from J, the junction kept 7 bases outside the gene matches. CDR1 and CDR2 from the germline V gene are SGHVS and FQNEAQ. Here the CDR3 DNA reads TGTGCCAGCAGCTGGAGCGGGAGAGGGAACAATGAGCAGTTCTTC. Encoded protein: CASSWSGRGNNEQFF.

The V call is TRBV5-1, the J call TRBJ2-1; 8 nucleotides match TRBD1. The CDR3 covers 15 residues. Germline V gene data show CDR1 as SGHRS and CDR2 as YFSETQ. J gave up 7 bases and V 0 bases, and 6 bases lay outside the gene matches. The CDR3 spells CASSLVGQGFNEQFF. As DNA, the CDR3 is TGCGCCAGCAGCTTGGTAGGACAGGGTTTTAATGAGCAGTTCTTC. The full variable domain, rest sourced from reference TRBV5-1 and TRBJ2-1, is KAGVTQTPRYLIKTRGQQVTLSCSPISGHRSVSWYQQTPGQGLQFLFEYFSETQRNKGNFPGRFSGRQFSNSRSEMNVSTLELGDSALYLCASSLVGQGFNEQFFGPGTRLTVL.

The sample holds many counts of this clonotype. The chain couples TRBV7-6 to TRBJ2-7; the D call may be TRBD1 or TRBD2 (5 bases each). The germline gives CDR1 SGHVS, CDR2 FNYEAQ. The CDR3 has 16 amino acids. Trimming took 1 base from V and 5 from J, leaving 18 bases between them. CDR3 DNA sequence: TGTGCCAGCAGCTTAGGCACGGGACCCCCCTGGAACGAGCAGTACTTC. This gives the protein CASSLGTGPPWNEQYF.

As concerns this clonotype: A much larger clone lies one base from this, so it may be a read error. This chain joins TRBV6-6 and TRBJ1-1; D gene ambiguous. The CDR3 has 12 amino acids. The germline V gene has CDR1 MNHNY and CDR2 SVGAGI (reference sequence). This CDR3 reads CASSIMNTKAFF. Written as DNA, the CDR3 is TGTGCCAGCAGCATCATGAACACTAAAGCTTTCTTT.

This clonotype occurred many times. The rearrangement links TRBV28 to TRBJ2-7; tentatively, D is TRBD2 (5 bases). This CDR3 is built from 15 residues. Germline V gene sequence: CDR1 MDHEN, CDR2 SYDVKM. The V end lost 6 bases, the J end lost 4 bases, and 19 bases lay between the germline ends. The CDR3 bases are TGTGCCAGCAGCAAACTAGGGTCGGGCCAATACGAGCAGTACTTC. This sequence encodes CASSKLGSGQYEQYF.

The chain links TRBV27 to TRBJ2-1; 12 nucleotides agree with TRBD2. The CDR3 is made up of 17 amino acids. With 5 bases clipped from V and 8 bases from J, the junction kept 13 bases outside the gene matches. From germline, CDR1 is MNHEY and CDR2 SMNVEV (reference sequence). This CDR3 is CASSVGRTSGRRDEQFF. As DNA, the CDR3 is TGTGCCAGCAGTGTAGGCAGAACTAGCGGGAGGAGGGATGAGCAGTTCTTC.

This clonotype came up many times. V is TRBV24-1 and J is TRBJ2-2, with D tentatively TRBD1 or TRBD2 (5 bases each). Per germline, CDR1 KGHDR and CDR2 SFDVKD. The V and J ends lost 2 bases and 5 bases respectively, with 5 bases between them. This CDR3 is built from 13 residues. The CDR3 DNA reads as TGTGCCACCAGTGATTGGGGGACCGGGGAGCTGTTTTTT. It encodes CATSDWGTGELFF.

On this clonotype: A much larger clonotype is one base distant, so this may be a read error. The chain is built from TRBV2 and TRBJ1-5; D may be TRBD1 (5 bases). The CDR3 consists of 14 residues. CDR1 is SNHLY and CDR2 is FYNNEI in the germline V gene. Trimming shortened V by 7 bases and J by 4 bases, and 14 bases separated the two germline ends. CDR3 in DNA: TGTGCCAGCACTGCTGACAGAGCTAATCAGCCCCAGCATTTT. Its protein is CASTADRANQPQHF. Based on the CDR3 plus reference TRBV2 and TRBJ1-5, the full variable domain is EPEVTQTPSHQVTQMGQEVILRCVPISNHLYFYWYRQILGQKVEFLVSFYNNEISEKSEIFDDQFSVERPDGSNFTLKIRSTKLEDSAMYFCASTADRANQPQHFGDGTRLSIL.

This rearrangement joins TRBV11-3 to TRBJ2-2, with D possibly being TRBD2 (5 bases). The CDR3 spans 15 residues. Trimming removed 5 bases from V and 2 bases from J, with 12 bases in between. Germline V gene lookup returns CDR1 SGHNT and CDR2 YENEEA. The CDR3 loop is CASSKYSGNTGELFF. The CDR3 nucleotides read TGTGCCAGCAGCAAATACAGCGGTAACACCGGGGAGCTGTTTTTT.

Ten or more counts support this clonotype. This sequence joins TRBV5-1 and TRBJ2-3, with TRBD1 matching over 11 bases. The CDR3 sequence is 16 residues long. Germline V gene sequence: CDR1 SGHRS, CDR2 YFSETQ. J gave up 3 bases and V 4 bases, and 7 bases lay outside the gene matches. The CDR3 region is CASSPGTGGLTDTQYF. CDR3 coding DNA: TGCGCCAGCAGCCCCGGGACAGGGGGACTGACAGATACGCAGTATTTT. Based on the CDR3 plus reference TRBV5-1 and TRBJ2-3, the full variable domain is KAGVTQTPRYLIKTRGQQVTLSCSPISGHRSVSWYQQTPGQGLQFLFEYFSETQRNKGNFPGRFSGRQFSNSRSEMNVSTLELGDSALYLCASSPGTGGLTDTQYFGPGTRLTVL.

This clonotype was recorded many times. This chain uses TRBV9 with TRBJ2-7; D is undetermined. V was shortened by 0 bases and J by 2 bases, with 9 bases between the two germline ends. From germline, CDR1 is SGDLS and CDR2 YYNGEE. The CDR3 consists of 14 residues. CDR3 coding DNA: TGTGCCAGCAGCGTAGATTTCATCACCTACGAGCAGTACTTC. Protein: CASSVDFITYEQYF.

J is TRBJ1-3 and V is TRBV29-1; D unclear. The germline CDR1 and CDR2 sequences are SQVTM and ANQGSEA. CDR3 size: 13 residues. Trimming took 7 bases from V and 7 from J, leaving 17 bases between them. CDR3 coding DNA: TGCAGCGGCCTAATGCAGTTATCGAACACCATATATTTT. Protein product: CSGLMQLSNTIYF.

This clonotype was detected ten times or more. The chain is built from TRBV4-3 and TRBJ1-4; D may be TRBD1 (5 bases). With 0 bases removed from V and 0 bases from J, the gap between germline ends came to 5 bases. The germline gives CDR1 LGHNA, CDR2 YSLEER. CDR3 length: 15 residues. CDR3 nucleotide sequence: TGCGCCAGCAGCCAAGACAGGGCAACTAATGAAAAACTGTTTTTT. Translation gives CASSQDRATNEKLFF.

This clonotype appeared a few times. Here the CDR3 reads CASSLSGARELFF. The CDR3 DNA reads as TGTGCCAGCAGTTTATCGGGGGCCAGGGAGCTGTTTTTT. V is TRBV6-5 and J is TRBJ2-2; D is possibly TRBD1 or TRBD2 (6 bases each). Trimming took 4 bases from V and 9 from J, leaving 12 bases between them. Germline CDR1 is MNHEY and CDR2 is SVGAGI. This CDR3 contains 13 residues.

This clonotype was counted many times. The chain combines TRBV2 with TRBJ1-2; D uncertain. This CDR3 comprises 14 residues. CDR1 SNHLY and CDR2 FYNNEI come from the germline V gene. With 4 bases removed from V and 5 bases from J, the gap between germline ends came to 14 bases. The CDR3 protein is CASSVSHEAYGYTF. CDR3 nucleotide sequence: TGTGCCAGCAGTGTCAGCCATGAAGCTTATGGCTACACCTTC.

There are many counts of this clonotype. V and J are TRBV13 and TRBJ2-1; D is uncertain. Germline assignment: CDR1 PRHDT and CDR2 FYEKMQ (reference sequence). This CDR3 has 11 amino acids. V was clipped by 1 base and J by 10 bases, with 5 bases between them. CDR3 sequence (DNA): TGTGCCAGCAGCTTAGTTGGCGAGCAGTTCTTC. Its translation is CASSLVGEQFF.

This clonotype came up a few times. The CDR3 coding sequence is TGTGCCAGTAGTATAGAGCTAGCGGGCGACAATGAGCAGTTCTTC. Amino acids: CASSIELAGDNEQFF. The chain joins TRBV19 to TRBJ2-1; 8 nucleotides agree with TRBD2. This CDR3 spans 15 amino acids. Unmatched junction bases numbered 3, after V lost 0 bases and J lost 5 bases. In germline, CDR1 is LNHDA, CDR2 SQIVND (reference sequence).

This clonotype has just a few counts. The chain couples TRBV7-8 to TRBJ2-7; 9 bases are shared with TRBD2. The CDR3 is made up of 17 amino acids. With V trimmed by 2 bases and J by 6 bases, 14 bases remained unmatched. Germline V CDR1 and CDR2: SGHVS, FQNEAQ. The CDR3 sequence is CASSLFFAGGPVGEQYF. The CDR3 nucleotides read TGTGCCAGCAGCTTATTTTTTGCGGGAGGGCCGGTTGGCGAGCAGTACTTC.

As to this clonotype: One end of the junction fails to match germline, which may point to a read error. V and J are TRBV12-3 or TRBV12-4 and TRBJ1-5, with TRBD1 identical over 9 bases. The CDR3 has 15 amino acids. CDR3 in DNA: TGTGCCAGCAGTTTGGGGACAGGGAGTGGTCAGACCCAGCATTTT. It specifies CASSLGTGSGQTQHF.

In its sample, this clonotype was seen many times. V is TRBV19 and J is TRBJ2-2; tentatively, D is TRBD2 (6 bases). V was clipped by 3 bases and J by 0 bases, with 8 bases between them. Germline V lookup: CDR1 LNHDA, CDR2 SQIVND (reference sequence). The CDR3 extends over 15 amino acids. In DNA, the CDR3 is TGTGCCAGTAGTATCCTAGCGACGAACACCGGGGAGCTGTTTTTT. Residues: CASSILATNTGELFF.

The chain recombines TRBV18 with TRBJ2-7; D remains ambiguous. CDR1 and CDR2 from the germline V gene are KGHSH and LQKENI. Trimming stripped 2 bases from V and 0 bases from J, with 8 bases between. The CDR3 has 14 amino acids. CDR3 residues: CASSPTGSSYEQYF. The CDR3 region has the DNA TGTGCCAGCTCACCAACGGGCAGCTCCTACGAGCAGTACTTC.